This entry lists 27 T cell receptor beta chains sequenced from one sample in a study of metastatic and nonmetastatic thyroid tumors. Nobody among the patients had been given any treatment before thyroid surgery. TCRdb reanalyzed the PCR reads with MiXCR. The sample holds around 16,000 clones, roughly 34% seen once. Sequences were obtained from tumor tissue. The receptors shown here come from a male donor with papillary thyroid cancer or a benign thyroid nodule (not recorded which). Some clones in this sample may be carry-over from other donors' samples.

This clone turned up a few times. No conserved phenylalanine or tryptophan is present at the end of the CDR3, so a read error is the likely explanation. This rearrangement joins TRBV29-1 to TRBJ2-3, with 9 nucleotides matching TRBD1. This CDR3 contains 15 residues. From germline, CDR1 is SQVTM and CDR2 ANQGSEA. J lost 4 bases, V lost 6 bases, and 11 bases had no gene match. The CDR3 loop is CSVGKGQGNPDTQYL. CDR3 in DNA: TGCAGCGTCGGGAAGGGACAGGGTAACCCAGATACGCAGTATCTT.

This clone is categorized as medium-sized. The V call is TRBV2, the J call TRBJ2-7; TRBD2 is a possible D gene (5 bases). In germline, CDR1 is SNHLY, CDR2 FYNNEI. The V gene lost 6 bases and the J gene lost 4 bases, with 10 bases spanning the gap. CDR3 length equals 12 residues. CDR3 DNA sequence: TGTGCCAGCAGCTCGAGCGGTTACGAGCAGTACTTC. Encoded protein: CASSSSGYEQYF.

This clone was seen repeatedly, ten times or more. The gene calls are TRBV5-1 and TRBJ2-1; D is perhaps TRBD1 or TRBD2 (5 bases each). The CDR3 covers 14 residues. Per germline, CDR1 SGHRS and CDR2 YFSETQ. V shed 5 bases and J shed 7 bases, with 16 bases lying between them. CDR3 sequence (DNA): TGCGCCAGCAGTTCCGGGACCCCCGGAAATGAGCAGTTCTTC. It encodes CASSSGTPGNEQFF.

This clone was found many times. This chain uses TRBV11-3 with TRBJ2-5, with D unclear. From germline, CDR1 is SGHNT and CDR2 YENEEA. The V end lost 5 bases, the J end lost 1 base, and 14 bases lay between the germline ends. The CDR3 covers 15 residues. The CDR3 coding sequence is TGTGCCAGCAGCCGAGAGGACCGAAGCCAAGAGACCCAGTACTTC. It translates to CASSREDRSQETQYF.

This clone was seen many times. The chain links TRBV30 to TRBJ2-1; the D gene is possibly TRBD2 (5 bases). V lost 4 bases to trimming and J lost 3 bases, with 13 bases between them. The CDR3 consists of 14 residues. CDR1 is GTSNPN, CDR2 SVGIG, per germline (reference sequence). CDR3 region: CAWNRDSNYNEQFF. Here the CDR3 DNA reads TGTGCCTGGAACCGGGATTCAAACTACAATGAGCAGTTCTTC.

The gene calls are TRBV9 and TRBJ2-3; a possible D gene is TRBD2 (5 bases). This CDR3 comprises 18 residues. The germline V gene encodes CDR1 SGDLS and CDR2 YYNGEE. V was clipped by 3 bases and J by 0 bases, with 20 bases between them. The CDR3 spells CASSAPASWVISTDTQYF. The CDR3 DNA reads TGTGCCAGCAGCGCCCCAGCTAGCTGGGTGATTAGCACAGATACGCAGTATTTT.

In regard to this clone: The junction and the germline gene differ at one end; a read error may be behind it. The chain recombines TRBV12-3 or TRBV12-4 with TRBJ2-3, with TRBD2 matching over 9 bases. This CDR3 contains 16 residues. The CDR3 spells CPSSYPGGRVADTQYF. The CDR3 region has the DNA TGTCCCAGCAGTTACCCCGGCGGGAGGGTAGCAGATACTCAGTATTTT.

This clone was counted ten times or more. The rearrangement joins TRBV30 to TRBJ1-1; weak D call: TRBD1 (5 bases). Germline V gene data show CDR1 as GTSNPN and CDR2 as SVGIG (reference sequence). This CDR3 is 14 amino acids long. The V end lost 4 bases, the J end lost 0 bases, and 12 bases lay between the germline ends. The CDR3 is CAWIPRAMNTEAFF. The CDR3 nucleotides read TGTGCCTGGATACCCAGGGCCATGAACACTGAAGCTTTCTTT.

This clone was detected many times. The V and J genes are TRBV6-1 and TRBJ1-2; no firm D call. Germline assignment: CDR1 MNHNS and CDR2 SASEGT. The CDR3 spans 13 residues. V gave up 8 bases and J gave up 3 bases, with 13 bases separating them. This chain's CDR3 is CASGYGTYYGYTF. CDR3 sequence (DNA): TGTGCCAGCGGATACGGCACCTACTATGGCTACACCTTC.

Of note for this clone: It may be a read error: a sequence one base away is much more abundant. CDR3 in amino acids: CASSDLTGGWVTDTQYF. CDR3 in DNA: TGTGCCAGCAGTGATTTGACAGGGGGGTGGGTCACAGATACGCAGTATTTT. The chain combines TRBV25-1 with TRBJ2-3, with 9 nucleotides matching TRBD1. CDR3 length: 17 residues. The J segment lost 2 bases and the V segment lost 3 bases, leaving 9 bases of the junction unmatched. Germline values: CDR1 MGHDK, CDR2 SYGVNS.

Many counts were recorded for this clone. The chain joins TRBV9 to TRBJ2-7; TRBD1 might be the D (6 bases). V gave up 0 bases and J gave up 6 bases, with 10 bases separating them. The V gene's germline CDR1 is SGDLS and CDR2 YYNGEE. This CDR3 has 13 amino acids. This chain's CDR3 is CASSVGTETEQYF. As DNA, the CDR3 is TGTGCCAGCAGCGTAGGGACAGAAACCGAGCAGTACTTC.

This clone showed up many times. The chain has TRBV20-1 and TRBJ2-5, with 12 nucleotides matching TRBD2. CDR3 size: 15 residues. V gave up 0 bases and J gave up 2 bases; unmatched junction bases: 1. The germline V gene has CDR1 DFQATT and CDR2 SNEGSKA (reference sequence). The CDR3 region is CSARDLAGGQETQYF. CDR3 bases: TGCAGTGCTAGAGATCTAGCGGGGGGGCAAGAGACCCAGTACTTC.

This clone was seen more than once but under ten times. This rearrangement joins TRBV24-1 to TRBJ1-2, with 9 nucleotides matching TRBD1. This CDR3 is built from 14 residues. The J segment lost 5 bases and the V segment lost 5 bases, leaving 5 bases of the junction unmatched. CDR1 is KGHDR and CDR2 is SFDVKD in the germline V gene. CDR3 coding DNA: TGTGCCACCAGTGGACAGGGGGGCGGGTATGGCTACACCTTC. Protein sequence: CATSGQGGGYGYTF.

In its sample, this clone was seen many times. The V gene is TRBV28, the J gene TRBJ2-5, with TRBD1 matching over 8 bases. This CDR3 has 13 amino acids. The ends lost 11 bases at V and 4 bases at J; junction bases unmatched: 9. Looked up from germline, CDR1 is MDHEN and CDR2 is SYDVKM. CDR3 nucleotide sequence: TGTGCCGGTGACAGGGGTGGCGGAGAGACCCAGTACTTC. It specifies CAGDRGGGETQYF. Filled out from reference TRBV28 and TRBJ2-5, the complete variable domain reads DVKVTQSSRYLVKRTGEKVFLECVQDMDHENMFWYRQDPGLGLRLIYFSYDVKMKEKGDIPEGYSVSREKKERFSLILESASTNQTSMYLCAGDRGGGETQYFGPGTRLLVL.

This clone is medium-sized in the sample. V is TRBV20-1 and J is TRBJ1-2; no firm D call. V dropped 3 bases and J dropped 8 bases, with 22 bases sitting between them. This CDR3 comprises 15 residues. From germline, CDR1 is DFQATT and CDR2 SNEGSKA (reference sequence). CDR3 sequence reads: CSASRIQDSQGGYTF. In DNA, the CDR3 is TGCAGTGCTAGCAGGATCCAGGACTCTCAAGGGGGCTACACCTTC.

This sequence joins TRBV5-5 and TRBJ2-3; a weak D match, TRBD2 (5 bases). The CDR3 covers 15 residues. Germline CDR1 SGHKS, CDR2 YYEKEE (reference sequence). V dropped 1 base and J dropped 2 bases, with 11 bases sitting between them. The CDR3 sequence: CASSLLLALTDTQYF. As DNA, the CDR3 is TGTGCCAGCAGCTTGCTCCTAGCCCTCACAGATACGCAGTATTTT.

Comments on this clone: The sample holds other DNA sequences that translate to the same CDR3. In DNA, the CDR3 is TGTGCCAGCAGTGAACTAGGAGATAATCAGCCCCAGCATTTT. It encodes CASSELGDNQPQHF. The genes are TRBV6-1 and TRBJ1-5; D is ambiguous. V lost 2 bases and J 4 bases, leaving 9 bases between the germline ends. Per germline, CDR1 MNHNS and CDR2 SASEGT. The CDR3 is 14 amino acids.

V is TRBV20-1 and J is TRBJ2-1; D not certain. Germline V lookup: CDR1 DFQATT, CDR2 SNEGSKA (reference sequence). Trimming cost V 1 base and J 3 bases, with 16 bases left between them. This CDR3 comprises 16 residues. The CDR3 region is CSARGLLGSLYNEQFF. Written as DNA, the CDR3 is TGCAGTGCTAGAGGTCTGTTGGGTAGCCTCTACAATGAGCAGTTCTTC.

This clone was counted ten times or more. The chain couples TRBV6-1 to TRBJ1-4; 8 bases map to TRBD1. The CDR3 contains 15 residues. Germline CDR1 reads MNHNS; CDR2 reads SASEGT. With 6 bases clipped from V and 7 bases from J, the junction kept 10 bases outside the gene matches. The CDR3 loop reads CASSPYGQGSEKLFF. The CDR3 nucleotides are TGTGCCAGCAGCCCCTACGGACAGGGAAGTGAAAAACTGTTTTTT.

This clone has ten or more counts. In the same sample, other DNA sequences code for this CDR3. This chain joins TRBV11-1 and TRBJ2-1; TRBD2 matches at 11 bases. CDR3 length equals 16 residues. CDR1 SGHAT and CDR2 FQDESV come from the germline V gene (reference sequence). With V trimmed by 6 bases and J by 0 bases, 4 bases remained unmatched. CDR3 in amino acids: CASRRLAGSSYNEQFF. Here the CDR3 DNA reads TGTGCCAGCAGGCGACTAGCGGGAAGCTCCTACAATGAGCAGTTCTTC.

This clone was observed a handful of times. This chain joins TRBV2 and TRBJ2-7; maybe TRBD1 (5 bases). The CDR3 extends over 14 amino acids. Trimming removed 6 bases at V and 4 bases at J, with 16 bases between. CDR1 and CDR2 from the germline V gene are SNHLY and FYNNEI. In DNA form, the CDR3 reads TGTGCCAGCAGCCCCTACAGGTGTCTTTACGAGCAGTACTTC. Translation gives CASSPYRCLYEQYF.

At least ten counts were recorded for this clone. The V call is TRBV10-2, the J call TRBJ2-7; 8 bases map to TRBD2. CDR3 size: 15 residues. Per germline, CDR1 WSHSY and CDR2 SAAADI. Trimming removed 8 bases from V and 2 bases from J; junction bases left unmatched: 11. Here the CDR3 DNA reads TGCGCCAGCGCGGAGTTAGGACTAGCCGCCTACGAGCAGTACTTC. Protein product: CASAELGLAAYEQYF.

This clone has just a few counts. J is TRBJ1-2 and V is TRBV7-9; D ambiguous. Germline V gene data show CDR1 as SEHNR and CDR2 as FQNEAQ (reference sequence). The CDR3 is 11 amino acids. Trimming pared 5 bases from V and 10 bases from J, leaving 11 bases between. DNA for the CDR3: TGTGCCAGCAGCCCGTTGGTCGTCTACACCTTC. Translating gives CASSPLVVYTF.

This clone showed up many times. The CDR3 end shows no conserved phenylalanine or tryptophan, and so a read error is likely. Because the CDR3's place on the DNA is in doubt, the DNA is left out and the CDR3 is given as listed by TCRdb. The V call is TRBV27, the J call TRBJ1-6; the listed D gene, TRBD1, was not tested against the DNA. The germline V gene encodes CDR1 MNHEY and CDR2 SMNVEV (reference sequence). With termini counted, the CDR3 has 9 amino acids. The CDR3 loop reads CASSLSRAQ.

By proportion, this clone is medium-sized (0.01 to 0.1%). The chain employs TRBV7-2 and TRBJ1-3; D unclear. The V gene lost 5 bases and the J gene lost 2 bases, with 13 bases spanning the gap. In germline, CDR1 is SGHTA, CDR2 FQGNSA. This CDR3 spans 15 amino acids. The chain's CDR3 is CASSPYARTGNTIYF. The CDR3 DNA is TGTGCCAGCAGCCCTTACGCACGTACTGGAAACACCATATATTTT. The full variable domain, rest sourced from reference TRBV7-2 and TRBJ1-3, is GAGVSQSPSNKVTEKGKDVELRCDPISGHTALYWYRQSLGQGLEFLIYFQGNSAPDKSGLPSDRFSAERTGGSVSTLTIQRTQQEDSAVYLCASSPYARTGNTIYFGEGSWLTVV.

In the case of this clone: In this CDR3 the conserved last residue, phenylalanine or tryptophan, is missing, so a read error is likely. The DNA is left out, because the CDR3 cannot be placed on it with certainty; the CDR3 is given as TCRdb lists it. This rearrangement joins TRBV9 to TRBJ2-7; the table's D gene call, TRBD2, was not cross checked with the DNA. The CDR3 is 14 amino acids long, termini counted. From germline, CDR1 is SGDLS and CDR2 YYNGEE. The CDR3 protein is CASSPRTSDNEEYL.

This clone was detected ten times or more. The chain combines TRBV7-9 with TRBJ2-2; 8 positions agree with TRBD1. V was pared by 5 bases and J by 5 bases, with 10 bases of the junction left unmatched. There are 16 residues in the CDR3. The germline V gene has CDR1 SEHNR and CDR2 FQNEAQ (reference sequence). The CDR3 is CASSLRGQGGTGELFF. The DNA for the CDR3 is TGTGCCAGCAGCCTTCGCGGACAGGGAGGAACCGGGGAGCTGTTTTTT.